One sample yielded the 7 T cell receptor beta chains listed below, sequenced in a study of blood T cells in healthy people across ages. Sample-barcoded 5' priming and a J-beta primer mix drove a second PCR of 7 to 11 cycles. Via MiXCR, TCRdb re-called the 5' RACE reads, giving one row per CDR3 protein. The sample holds roughly 1,000,000 distinct CDR3 sequences; around 25% are singletons and the top ten take about 0.8%. These same records also appear under a second study, on T cells of mothers and their children.

The source material was blood. The origin of the receptors is a girl aged 2 to 9 in good health.

The rearrangement joins TRBV15 to TRBJ2-5, with a tentative D call TRBD2 (5 bases). V was trimmed by 1 base and J by 2 bases, leaving 14 bases between them. The CDR3 contains 16 residues. Germline CDR1 LNHNV, CDR2 YYDKDF (reference sequence). The chain's CDR3 is CATSRGEGSLQETQYF. CDR3 sequence (DNA): TGTGCCACCAGCAGAGGAGAGGGATCCCTACAAGAGACCCAGTACTTC.

CDR3 residues: CATALAGDTQYF. The CDR3 DNA is TGTGCGACCGCCCTAGCGGGTGATACGCAGTATTTT. This chain uses TRBV28 with TRBJ2-3, with 8 bases identical to TRBD2. Per germline, CDR1 MDHEN and CDR2 SYDVKM. CDR3 length equals 12 residues.

This clonotype has only one observation. This sequence joins TRBV12-3 or TRBV12-4 and TRBJ1-5; D is ambiguous. V was shortened by 0 bases and J by 7 bases, with 4 bases between the two germline ends. The CDR3 sequence is 12 residues long. CDR3 nucleotide sequence: TGTGCCAGCAGTTTAGCGAAACAGCCCCAGCATTTT. Translation gives CASSLAKQPQHF.

This clonotype has just a few counts. The chain joins TRBV6-5 to TRBJ2-7; the D is unclear. The CDR3 has 14 amino acids. Germline V gene sequence: CDR1 MNHEY, CDR2 SVGAGI. The V and J ends lost 2 bases and 9 bases respectively, with 17 bases between them. The CDR3 here is CASSYAGWAPGQYF. CDR3 in DNA: TGTGCCAGCAGTTACGCCGGGTGGGCTCCGGGGCAGTACTTC.

This clonotype has a handful of counts. The chain is built from TRBV5-1 and TRBJ2-3, with D tentatively TRBD2 (6 bases). V lost 3 bases to trimming and J lost 2 bases, with 10 bases between them. The CDR3 runs 14 residues. Per germline, CDR1 SGHRS and CDR2 YFSETQ. CDR3 loop: CASSWGLITDTQYF. DNA for the CDR3: TGCGCCAGCAGCTGGGGACTGATCACAGATACGCAGTATTTT.

This clonotype showed up just a few times. The chain joins TRBV7-2 to TRBJ1-2, with D uncertain. Germline V gene data show CDR1 as SGHTA and CDR2 as FQGNSA. Trimming took 6 bases from V and 8 from J, leaving 25 bases between them. This CDR3 has 16 amino acids. The CDR3 is CASRPPGSPLYGGYTF. In DNA form, the CDR3 reads TGTGCCAGCAGACCCCCTGGCAGTCCCCTCTATGGGGGCTACACCTTC.

This chain uses TRBV2 with TRBJ2-7, with TRBD2 identical over 7 bases. CDR1 and CDR2 (germline): SNHLY, FYNNEI. The CDR3 has 15 residues. Trimming cost V 4 bases and J 6 bases; bases outside gene matches: 12. The CDR3 is CASSASSRTSREQYF. The CDR3 nucleotides are TGTGCCAGCAGTGCTAGTTCCCGGACTAGTCGCGAGCAGTACTTC.